The 23 T cell receptor beta chains below all came from one sample that was sequenced in a study of early T cells in non-severe SARS-CoV-2 infection. TCRdb reanalysed the 5' RACE reads using MiXCR and keeps one entry per CDR3 protein. The sample includes about 58,000 distinct CDR3 sequences, approximately 8% of them seen just once. Sequencing used whole blood. These receptors came from an adult who was a healthcare worker with PCR-confirmed SARS-CoV-2 infection or an uninfected control (not recorded which).

This clonotype was detected only a few times. The CDR3 DNA sequence: TGTGCCAGCAGCCCCTTCACGGGGGGAGGGTACGAGCAGTACTTC. Residues: CASSPFTGGGYEQYF. The rearrangement uses TRBV7-2 and TRBJ2-7, with 7 bases aligning to TRBD2. J gave up 4 bases and V 5 bases, and 11 bases lay outside the gene matches. CDR3 length: 15 amino acids. The V gene's germline CDR1 is SGHTA and CDR2 FQGNSA.

This clonotype was observed a handful of times. The V call is TRBV29-1, the J call TRBJ2-5; D is ambiguous. V lost 7 bases to trimming and J lost 2 bases, with 20 bases between them. Germline V gene lookup returns CDR1 SQVTM and CDR2 ANQGSEA. The CDR3 totals 15 residues. The CDR3 DNA reads TGCAGCGCCACCGGCCCGTATAGCCCACAAGAGACCCAGTACTTC. Its translation: CSATGPYSPQETQYF.

This clonotype was seen more than once but under ten times. The chain joins TRBV6-2 or TRBV6-3 to TRBJ2-1, with 10 bases identical to TRBD2. The CDR3 is 16 amino acids. The J segment lost 6 bases and the V segment lost 5 bases, leaving 10 bases of the junction unmatched. Germline CDR1 reads MNHEY; CDR2 reads SVGEGT. The CDR3 loop reads CASSPTEREGGNEQFF. For the CDR3, the DNA is TGTGCCAGCAGTCCTACGGAGCGGGAGGGAGGCAATGAGCAGTTCTTC.

The chain uses TRBV7-3 and TRBJ1-1; D remains unclear. V was cut by 3 bases and J by 0 bases, with 5 bases left in between. CDR3 length equals 13 residues. Per germline, CDR1 SGHTA and CDR2 FQGTGA. This CDR3 is CASSFSVNTEAFF. Here the CDR3 DNA reads TGTGCCAGCAGCTTTTCAGTGAACACTGAAGCTTTCTTT.

This clonotype was counted at least ten times. V is TRBV5-1 and J is TRBJ2-5; TRBD1 matches 8 bases. The CDR3 is made up of 17 amino acids. Trimming at V came to 0 bases and at J to 3 bases, leaving 10 bases not matched to a gene. Germline CDR1 SGHRS, CDR2 YFSETQ. CDR3: CASSLVAGGAGEETQYF. CDR3 sequence (DNA): TGCGCCAGCAGCTTGGTGGCAGGGGGCGCTGGAGAAGAGACCCAGTACTTC.

The chain links TRBV20-1 to TRBJ1-1, with TRBD1 matching 10 bases. The V segment lost 2 bases and the J segment 5 bases; nucleotides outside the gene matches: 8. This CDR3 has 15 amino acids. Per the germline V gene, CDR1 is DFQATT and CDR2 is SNEGSKA (reference sequence). In DNA form, the CDR3 reads TGCAGTGCTAGACCGACAGGGGGCTGGGCGACTGAAGCTTTCTTT. It codes for CSARPTGGWATEAFF.

J is TRBJ2-7 and V is TRBV7-2, with 7 bases lining up with TRBD1. The CDR3 extends over 14 amino acids. CDR1 is SGHTA and CDR2 is FQGNSA in the germline V gene. The V segment lost 5 bases and the J segment 1 base; nucleotides outside the gene matches: 5. The CDR3 loop is CASSPDRPSYEQYF. CDR3 in DNA: TGTGCCAGCAGCCCGGACAGGCCTTCCTACGAGCAGTACTTC.

V and J are TRBV28 and TRBJ2-1; TRBD2 aligns across 10 bases. Germline CDR1 and CDR2: MDHEN and SYDVKM. V shed 2 bases and J 7 bases; nucleotides not matched to a gene: 8. The CDR3 is 16 amino acids. The CDR3, as DNA: TGTGCCAGCAGTTTACTAGGGCTAGCGGGGGAGAATGAGCAGTTCTTC. As protein: CASSLLGLAGENEQFF. The entire variable domain, with the rest obtained from reference TRBV28 and TRBJ2-1, is as follows: DVKVTQSSRYLVKRTGEKVFLECVQDMDHENMFWYRQDPGLGLRLIYFSYDVKMKEKGDIPEGYSVSREKKERFSLILESASTNQTSMYLCASSLLGLAGENEQFFGPGTRLTVL.

This clonotype was seen ten or more times. The chain is built from TRBV29-1 and TRBJ2-1, with D perhaps matching TRBD2 (6 bases). This CDR3 contains 13 residues. CDR1 SQVTM and CDR2 ANQGSEA come from the germline V gene. Trimming stripped 2 bases from V and 8 bases from J, with 13 bases between. The CDR3 DNA reads as TGCAGCGTTGAAAGGCGGGGTAATGATGAGCAGTTCTTC. Translation gives CSVERRGNDEQFF.

This clonotype was observed many times. The V gene is TRBV6-1, the J gene TRBJ1-5; no definite D call. Per the germline V gene, CDR1 is MNHNS and CDR2 is SASEGT. This CDR3 contains 15 residues. V lost 6 bases and J 4 bases, leaving 16 bases between the germline ends. CDR3 in DNA: TGTGCCAGCAGAAATACCGGGTCCGGGAATCAGCCCCAGCATTTT. Translating it yields CASRNTGSGNQPQHF.

Ten or more counts support this clonotype. One end of the junction is discordant with germline, which a read error may explain. This chain links TRBV11-2 with TRBJ2-7; a weak D match, TRBD1 (5 bases). Germline values: CDR1 SGHAT, CDR2 FQNNGV. CDR3 size: 15 residues. CDR3 DNA: TGTGCCAGCAGCTTAGGACAGTTGCCCTCCGACGAGCAGTACTTC. Its translation is CASSLGQLPSDEQYF.

This sequence joins TRBV2 and TRBJ1-5; D might be TRBD1 (5 bases). V was clipped by 6 bases and J by 7 bases, with 19 bases between them. CDR3 length: 15 residues. Per the germline V gene, CDR1 is SNHLY and CDR2 is FYNNEI. Here the CDR3 DNA reads TGTGCCAGCAGCTCGGGACGGACGGGGCGGCAGCCCCAGCATTTT. Protein sequence: CASSSGRTGRQPQHF.

This clonotype appeared many times. V is TRBV7-3 and J is TRBJ2-1; D is unclear. Per the germline V gene, CDR1 is SGHTA and CDR2 is FQGTGA. V shed 6 bases and J shed 5 bases, with 17 bases lying between them. There are 15 residues in the CDR3. CDR3 residues: CASRALRIQDNEQFF. The CDR3 nucleotides are TGTGCCAGCAGGGCCCTGCGGATACAAGACAATGAGCAGTTCTTC.

V and J are TRBV5-5 and TRBJ2-1; 7 bases are a match to TRBD2. With 1 base clipped from V and 5 bases from J, the junction kept 3 bases outside the gene matches. The CDR3 runs 14 residues. Germline loops: CDR1 SGHKS, CDR2 YYEKEE (reference sequence). CDR3 DNA sequence: TGTGCCAGCAGCTTGTCTAGCGGAAACAATGAGCAGTTCTTC. Its translation: CASSLSSGNNEQFF. Full variable domain (outside the CDR3, taken from reference TRBV5-5 and TRBJ2-1): DAGVTQSPTHLIKTRGQQVTLRCSPISGHKSVSWYQQVLGQGPQFIFQYYEKEERGRGNFPDRFSARQFPNYSSELNVNALLLGDSALYLCASSLSSGNNEQFFGPGTRLTVL.

This clonotype has at least ten counts. V and J are TRBV6-2 or TRBV6-3 and TRBJ2-7; the match to TRBD2 covers 8 bases. Germline values: CDR1 MNHEY, CDR2 SVGEGT. V shed 4 bases and J 3 bases; nucleotides not matched to a gene: 2. The CDR3 is 13 amino acids. CDR3 DNA sequence: TGTGCCAGCAGTTTCGGGACTAGCTACGAGCAGTACTTC. The encoded protein is CASSFGTSYEQYF.

Details on this clonotype: A much more abundant neighbour one base away suggests this may be a read error. This sequence joins TRBV28 and TRBJ2-3, with 7 bases fitting TRBD2. CDR3 size: 14 residues. Looked up from germline, CDR1 is MDHEN and CDR2 is SYDVKM. CDR3 sequence (DNA): TGTGGCATCCGGGGCGGGAGTAGAGCAGATACGCAGTATTTT. Encoded protein: CGIRGGSRADTQYF.

This clonotype has just a few counts. This chain connects TRBV5-4 to TRBJ2-7, with TRBD2 matching over 8 bases. There are 14 residues in the CDR3. The germline V gene has CDR1 SGHNT and CDR2 YYREEE (reference sequence). V shed 4 bases and J 3 bases; nucleotides not matched to a gene: 6. The CDR3 DNA is TGTGCCAGCAGCGGTAGCGGGAAACTCTACGAGCAGTACTTC. Residues: CASSGSGKLYEQYF.

This clonotype was observed a few times. The chain combines TRBV7-2 with TRBJ2-1, with D unclear. V was cut by 5 bases and J by 6 bases, with 11 bases left in between. Germline CDR1 and CDR2: SGHTA and FQGNSA. The CDR3 covers 13 residues. This chain's CDR3 is CASSPPVSNEQFF. CDR3 sequence (DNA): TGTGCCAGCAGCCCCCCGGTTAGCAATGAGCAGTTCTTC.

The table lists this clonotype with many counts. This chain connects TRBV7-6 to TRBJ2-2; 9 bases are a match to TRBD2. The V and J ends lost 5 bases and 0 bases, in that order; junction bases with no gene match: 10. Germline CDR1 SGHVS, CDR2 FNYEAQ. This CDR3 is built from 18 residues. Written as DNA, the CDR3 is TGTGCCAGCAGCCAGCGAGGGAGCGGGAGGTCGAACACCGGGGAGCTGTTTTTT. This codes for CASSQRGSGRSNTGELFF.

A few counts support this clonotype. The CDR3 does not end in the conserved phenylalanine or tryptophan, so this is likely a read error. It is unclear where the CDR3 begins or ends on the DNA, so no DNA is shown, and the CDR3 is as TCRdb lists it. The genes are TRBV25-1 and TRBJ2-7; the table's D gene call, TRBD1, was not cross checked with the DNA. The CDR3 region is 16 residues in length, termini included. Germline V gene data show CDR1 as MGHDK and CDR2 as SYGVNS. Here the CDR3 reads CASSWTGGNTTYRALL.

As for this clonotype: A much larger clone differs by one base, so this may be a read error. The V and J genes are TRBV2 and TRBJ2-3; D not resolved. This CDR3 is 12 amino acids long. V gave up 8 bases and J gave up 2 bases, with 8 bases separating them. Germline CDR1 SNHLY, CDR2 FYNNEI. Here the CDR3 reads CASVPFTDTQYF. The DNA for the CDR3 is TGTGCCAGCGTACCTTTCACAGATACGCAGTATTTT.

Comment on this clonotype: A much larger clone differs from this one at a single base, so this may be a read error. This rearrangement joins TRBV5-8 to TRBJ2-2; weak D call: TRBD2 (5 bases). This CDR3 is built from 15 residues. Germline V gene lookup returns CDR1 SGHTS and CDR2 YDEGEE. The CDR3 protein is CASSLLSHYTGELLF. The DNA of the CDR3 is TGTGCCAGCAGCTTGTTGTCACACTACACCGGGGAGCTGCTTTTT.

This clonotype appeared a few times. The CDR3 region has the DNA TGTGCCACGGGTGTCGCGCTATTTGGATACAATGAGCAGTTCTTC. Amino acids: CATGVALFGYNEQFF. The chain links TRBV24-1 to TRBJ2-1; no firm D call. CDR3 length: 15 amino acids. Germline assignment: CDR1 KGHDR and CDR2 SFDVKD. Between the trimmed V and J ends, which lost 10 bases and 4 bases, there was a span of 19 bases.